This T cell receptor beta chain was sequenced in a study of control samples from healthy donors and cancer patients. The CDR3 has 16 residues. The ends lost 0 bases at V and 2 bases at J; junction bases unmatched: 7. Germline V gives CDR1 LGHDT, CDR2 YNNKEL (reference sequence). TCRdb keeps only in-frame clones here, not all; method: immunoSEQ multiplex PCR. The sample yields 70,000 to 100,000 clones, approximately 88% seen once. This TCR came from an older woman in good health. Sequenced input: blood. J is TRBJ2-7 and V is TRBV3-1 (or the pseudogene TRBV3-2); 7 nucleotides line up with TRBD1. The chain's CDR3 is CASSQESPGQPYEQYF. CDR3 DNA sequence: TGTGCCAGCAGCCAAGAGTCCCCGGGACAGCCCTACGAGCAGTACTTC.